The 30 T cell receptor beta chains listed next were all sequenced from one sample in a study of neurological immune-mediated disorders. Time point meaning: technical triplicate 3. Each CDR3 protein is one row after TCRdb ran MiXCR on the 5' RACE reads. The sample has about 44,000 distinct CDR3 sequences; approximately 21% are singletons. The sequencing sample was made of PBMCs. The source is a man aged 55 to 70 with HTLV-1-associated myelopathy (HAM/TSP).

This clonotype was seen ten or more times. The genes are TRBV5-1 and TRBJ2-2; D call uncertain. This CDR3 is 14 amino acids long. The germline V gene encodes CDR1 SGHRS and CDR2 YFSETQ. The germline V and J ends were trimmed by 0 bases and 7 bases, with 10 bases remaining between them. The DNA of the CDR3 is TGCGCCAGCAGCTTGGGACCGGATGGCGGGGAGCTGTTTTTT. This translates into CASSLGPDGGELFF.

The sample holds many counts of this clonotype. The V gene is TRBV5-1, the J gene TRBJ1-1; D remains unclear. The length of the CDR3 is 12 residues. Germline V gene sequence: CDR1 SGHRS, CDR2 YFSETQ. V lost 6 bases to trimming and J lost 4 bases, with 10 bases between them. CDR3 DNA sequence: TGCGCCAGCACTGGGGAGGCCACTGAAGCTTTCTTT. It specifies CASTGEATEAFF. The full variable domain, with the rest looked up from reference TRBV5-1 and TRBJ1-1, is KAGVTQTPRYLIKTRGQQVTLSCSPISGHRSVSWYQQTPGQGLQFLFEYFSETQRNKGNFPGRFSGRQFSNSRSEMNVSTLELGDSALYLCASTGEATEAFFGQGTRLTVV.

This clonotype was detected many times. V usage is TRBV12-3 or TRBV12-4 and J usage is TRBJ2-1, with 12 bases aligning to TRBD2. The CDR3 totals 15 residues. Losses at the gene ends were 1 base for V and 7 bases for J; bases not matched to a gene: 2. The CDR3: CASSLGLAGVNEQFF. The CDR3 coding sequence is TGTGCCAGCAGTTTAGGACTAGCGGGAGTTAATGAGCAGTTCTTC.

About this clonotype: This sequence may be a read error, since a much larger clone differs from it by one base. This rearrangement joins TRBV20-1 to TRBJ2-1; 10 nucleotides agree with TRBD2. V was clipped by 0 bases and J by 7 bases; unmatched bases: 9. This CDR3 spans 16 amino acids. Germline CDR1 reads DFQATT; CDR2 reads SNEGSKA (reference sequence). The CDR3 DNA follows: TGCAGTGCTAGAGATAGCCTAGCGGGAGACCGAAATGAGCAGTTCTTC. Protein product: CSARDSLAGDRNEQFF.

This clonotype was recorded at least ten times. The chain is built from TRBV5-4 and TRBJ2-5; perhaps TRBD2 as D (6 bases). Germline CDR1 and CDR2: SGHNT and YYREEE (reference sequence). Trimming cost V 5 bases and J 2 bases, with 10 bases left between them. The length of the CDR3 is 13 residues. The DNA for the CDR3 is TGTGCCAGCAGACCCCGGGGGCAAGAGACCCAGTACTTC. Amino acids: CASRPRGQETQYF.

This clonotype was counted ten times or more. The chain couples TRBV4-1 to TRBJ2-1; 9 bases are a match to TRBD2. Trimming removed 1 base from V and 8 bases from J; junction bases left unmatched: 24. Germline CDR1 is MGHRA and CDR2 is YSYEKL. The CDR3 contains 21 residues. Written as DNA, the CDR3 is TGCGCCAGCAGCCAAGTCCCGGGAGGGACTAGCTCCCTGAGAAGGGGCGATGAGCAGTTCTTC. Protein product: CASSQVPGGTSSLRRGDEQFF.

The sample holds many counts of this clonotype. The chain recombines TRBV12-3 or TRBV12-4 with TRBJ2-7; 7 positions agree with TRBD2. J gave up 6 bases and V 7 bases, and 12 bases lay outside the gene matches. The CDR3 has 14 residues. The CDR3 bases are TGTGCCAGCACCACCTCGGGGAGGGATGGCGAGCAGTACTTC. It is translated as CASTTSGRDGEQYF.

The V gene is TRBV2, the J gene TRBJ2-7, with 8 bases matching TRBD2. The trim removed 10 bases at V and 7 bases at J, leaving 12 bases unmatched. Per germline, CDR1 SNHLY and CDR2 FYNNEI. This CDR3 comprises 13 residues. DNA of the CDR3: TGTGCCATTAGTGAAACGGGAGGGACGGAGCAGTACTTC. This codes for CAISETGGTEQYF.

This clonotype appeared many times. The chain carries TRBV7-2 and TRBJ2-7; D may be TRBD1 or TRBD2 (5 bases each). The CDR3 contains 13 residues. The germline V and J ends were trimmed by 5 bases and 4 bases, with 12 bases remaining between them. CDR1 SGHTA and CDR2 FQGNSA come from the germline V gene. CDR3 amino acids: CASSARGEYEQYF. CDR3 coding DNA: TGTGCCAGCAGCGCAAGAGGGGAGTACGAGCAGTACTTC.

There are many counts of this clonotype. The chain couples TRBV27 to TRBJ1-1; the D gene is possibly TRBD1 (5 bases). Between the trimmed V and J ends, which lost 0 bases and 4 bases, there was a span of 9 bases. Germline loops: CDR1 MNHEY, CDR2 SMNVEV (reference sequence). The CDR3 loop spans 14 amino acids. The CDR3 sequence is CASSLSGDGTEAFF. As DNA, the CDR3 is TGTGCCAGCAGTTTATCAGGGGATGGCACTGAAGCTTTCTTT.

There are many counts of this clonotype. The chain couples TRBV20-1 to TRBJ2-1, with 10 bases matching TRBD2. The V segment lost 5 bases and the J segment 0 bases; nucleotides outside the gene matches: 7. Germline V gives CDR1 DFQATT, CDR2 SNEGSKA (reference sequence). This CDR3 has 16 residues. CDR3 nucleotide sequence: TGCAGTGCTCTAGCCTTAGCGGGGGGCTCCTACAATGAGCAGTTCTTC. It specifies CSALALAGGSYNEQFF.

Many counts were recorded for this clonotype. V usage is TRBV7-2 and J usage is TRBJ2-3; 9 positions match TRBD1. J lost 2 bases, V lost 1 base, and 7 bases had no gene match. The CDR3 totals 17 residues. The germline CDR1 and CDR2 sequences are SGHTA and FQGNSA. The CDR3 DNA is TGTGCCAGCAGCTTAGGAGGGGGGACAGGGTCCACAGATACGCAGTATTTT. Its protein is CASSLGGGTGSTDTQYF.

This clonotype occurred many times. This rearrangement joins TRBV20-1 to TRBJ2-3; 7 positions match TRBD2. J lost 2 bases, V lost 0 bases, and 5 bases had no gene match. There are 15 residues in the CDR3. Germline CDR1 reads DFQATT; CDR2 reads SNEGSKA (reference sequence). The CDR3 sequence: CSARDQSGATDTQYF. The CDR3 nucleotides are TGCAGTGCTAGAGACCAAAGCGGGGCCACAGATACGCAGTATTTT.

This clonotype was recorded at least ten times. This chain connects TRBV20-1 to TRBJ2-3; no definite D call. From germline, CDR1 is DFQATT and CDR2 SNEGSKA (reference sequence). Trimming took 2 bases from V and 0 from J, leaving 12 bases between them. This CDR3 is 15 amino acids long. CDR3 sequence: CSARRSFLSTDTQYF. The CDR3 coding sequence is TGCAGTGCTAGAAGATCCTTTCTCAGCACAGATACGCAGTATTTT.

This clonotype was seen ten or more times. The V call is TRBV7-9, the J call TRBJ2-2; TRBD2 matches 10 bases. V shed 5 bases, J shed 0 bases, and the junction held 6 bases outside the gene matches. CDR3 length equals 17 residues. Germline CDR1 is SEHNR and CDR2 is FQNEAQ (reference sequence). CDR3 nucleotide sequence: TGTGCCAGCAGCACACGTAGCGGGAGGACGAACACCGGGGAGCTGTTTTTT. Residues: CASSTRSGRTNTGELFF.

V gene TRBV7-9 combines with J gene TRBJ2-1; D perhaps matches TRBD2 (7 bases). The germline CDR1 and CDR2 sequences are SEHNR and FQNEAQ (reference sequence). V lost 6 bases and J lost 6, with 15 bases in between. The CDR3 consists of 14 residues. This CDR3 reads CASRPNREGNEQFF. DNA for the CDR3: TGTGCCAGCAGACCCAACAGGGAGGGCAATGAGCAGTTCTTC.

This clonotype was observed at least ten times. The chain employs TRBV5-1 and TRBJ2-1; D possibly corresponds to TRBD2 (5 bases). Germline V gives CDR1 SGHRS, CDR2 YFSETQ. Between the trimmed V and J ends, which lost 0 bases and 2 bases, there was a span of 15 bases. The CDR3 covers 17 residues. The CDR3 here is CASSLDPALVAYNEQFF. The CDR3 nucleotides read TGCGCCAGCAGCTTGGATCCCGCACTAGTAGCCTACAATGAGCAGTTCTTC. Full variable domain (outside the CDR3, taken from reference TRBV5-1 and TRBJ2-1): KAGVTQTPRYLIKTRGQQVTLSCSPISGHRSVSWYQQTPGQGLQFLFEYFSETQRNKGNFPGRFSGRQFSNSRSEMNVSTLELGDSALYLCASSLDPALVAYNEQFFGPGTRLTVL.

This clonotype was counted ten times or more. The CDR3 DNA reads as TGTGCCAGCAGCGGGCGACTAGCGGGAGGTAGAGATACGCAGTATTTT. Translated, it gives CASSGRLAGGRDTQYF. This chain uses TRBV7-2 with TRBJ2-3; TRBD2 matches 13 bases. V shed 5 bases, J shed 5 bases, and the junction held 7 bases outside the gene matches. Germline assignment: CDR1 SGHTA and CDR2 FQGNSA. CDR3 length: 16 residues.

This clonotype was counted at least ten times. The rearrangement links TRBV27 to TRBJ1-5, with a possible D match to TRBD1 (6 bases). V was trimmed by 3 bases and J by 1 base, leaving 7 bases between them. Germline V gene data show CDR1 as MNHEY and CDR2 as SMNVEV (reference sequence). The length of the CDR3 is 14 residues. CDR3 sequence reads: CASSLRGSNQPQHF. The CDR3 DNA follows: TGTGCCAGCAGTTTGAGGGGGAGCAATCAGCCCCAGCATTTT.

This clonotype was detected many times. V is TRBV5-1 and J is TRBJ2-1; a possible D gene is TRBD1 (6 bases). Trimming pared 7 bases from V and 0 bases from J, leaving 11 bases between. The CDR3 runs 14 residues. Germline CDR1 and CDR2: SGHRS and YFSETQ. CDR3 in DNA: TGCGCCAGCGCAGGGGACAACTCCTACAATGAGCAGTTCTTC. Translation: CASAGDNSYNEQFF.

This clonotype has at least ten counts. V usage is TRBV5-1 and J usage is TRBJ1-1, with 7 positions matching TRBD1. The J segment lost 0 bases and the V segment lost 3 bases, leaving 5 bases of the junction unmatched. CDR1 and CDR2 from the germline V gene are SGHRS and YFSETQ. CDR3 length equals 15 residues. CDR3 DNA sequence: TGCGCCAGCAGCTATTCAGGGACAGTGAACACTGAAGCTTTCTTT. Protein product: CASSYSGTVNTEAFF. The variable domain in full, completed from reference TRBV5-1 and TRBJ1-1, reads KAGVTQTPRYLIKTRGQQVTLSCSPISGHRSVSWYQQTPGQGLQFLFEYFSETQRNKGNFPGRFSGRQFSNSRSEMNVSTLELGDSALYLCASSYSGTVNTEAFFGQGTRLTVV.

The rearrangement links TRBV5-1 to TRBJ1-2, with 7 bases lining up with TRBD1. J was trimmed by 3 bases and V by 5 bases; bases with no gene match: 4. Germline V gene lookup returns CDR1 SGHRS and CDR2 YFSETQ. This CDR3 has 13 residues. This CDR3 reads CASSSTGDYGYTF. Here the CDR3 DNA reads TGCGCCAGCAGTAGTACAGGGGACTATGGCTACACCTTC. Based on the CDR3 plus reference TRBV5-1 and TRBJ1-2, the full variable domain is KAGVTQTPRYLIKTRGQQVTLSCSPISGHRSVSWYQQTPGQGLQFLFEYFSETQRNKGNFPGRFSGRQFSNSRSEMNVSTLELGDSALYLCASSSTGDYGYTFGSGTRLTVV.

This clonotype has ten or more counts. The V call is TRBV14, the J call TRBJ2-6; D gene unclear. The CDR3 consists of 13 residues. Trimming cost V 7 bases and J 0 bases, with 4 bases left between them. Germline lookup yields CDR1 SGHDN and CDR2 FVKESK. The CDR3 sequence: CASMHSGANVLTF. The DNA of the CDR3 is TGTGCCAGCATGCACTCTGGGGCCAACGTCCTGACTTTC.

This clonotype was seen many times. The rearrangement joins TRBV28 to TRBJ2-7, with unresolved D. The V and J ends lost 2 bases and 5 bases respectively, with 10 bases between them. The V gene's germline CDR1 is MDHEN and CDR2 SYDVKM. The length of the CDR3 is 13 residues. CDR3 DNA: TGTGCCAGCAGTTTAGGCCAGGCCCACGAGCAGTACTTC. It encodes CASSLGQAHEQYF.

The gene calls are TRBV7-2 and TRBJ2-3, with 7 nucleotides matching TRBD2. V gave up 2 bases and J gave up 4 bases; unmatched junction bases: 6. CDR1 SGHTA and CDR2 FQGNSA come from the germline V gene. This CDR3 is 15 amino acids long. DNA for the CDR3: TGTGCCAGCAGCTTAAGGGAGGGCGGCGCAGATACGCAGTATTTT. Translated, it gives CASSLREGGADTQYF.

The sample holds many counts of this clonotype. The rearrangement joins TRBV9 to TRBJ2-5, with TRBD1 matching 7 bases. This CDR3 comprises 14 residues. J lost 2 bases, V lost 3 bases, and 4 bases had no gene match. The germline V gene encodes CDR1 SGDLS and CDR2 YYNGEE. CDR3 nucleotides: TGTGCCAGCAGCGCCTCGGGACAGCAAGAGACCCAGTACTTC. It yields the protein CASSASGQQETQYF.

In regard to this clonotype: Lacking the conserved final phenylalanine or tryptophan, this CDR3 likely reflects a read error. The gene calls are TRBV20-1 and TRBJ2-3; 7 bases are a match to TRBD2. Germline CDR1 reads DFQATT; CDR2 reads SNEGSKA (reference sequence). The CDR3 length is 13 residues. V dropped 8 bases and J dropped 6; count of bases not matched to a gene: 11. CDR3 nucleotide sequence: TGCAGTCCCCGAGCGGGATTGTCTGATACGCAGTATTCT. Translated: CSPRAGLSDTQYS.

This chain links TRBV28 with TRBJ1-1; a weak D match, TRBD1 (6 bases). With 6 bases removed from V and 1 base from J, the gap between germline ends came to 12 bases. Germline V lookup: CDR1 MDHEN, CDR2 SYDVKM. The CDR3 runs to 14 residues. CDR3 coding DNA: TGTGCCAGCAGAGCAGGACAGAGGAACACTGAAGCTTTCTTT. It encodes CASRAGQRNTEAFF.

In this sample, this clonotype turned up many times. CDR3 DNA: TGTGCCAGCAGATATAGCGGGAGGCAGACCCAGTACTTC. Its translation: CASRYSGRQTQYF. This chain joins TRBV7-8 and TRBJ2-5; 10 bases map to TRBD2. V shed 6 bases and J 6 bases; nucleotides not matched to a gene: 4. Germline V lookup: CDR1 SGHVS, CDR2 FQNEAQ. The CDR3 totals 13 residues.

At least ten counts were recorded for this clonotype. The rearrangement uses TRBV5-5 and TRBJ2-3; possible D gene TRBD2, 6 bases. Looked up from germline, CDR1 is SGHKS and CDR2 is YYEKEE (reference sequence). The CDR3 has 14 amino acids. Trimming stripped 2 bases from V and 4 bases from J, with 11 bases between. CDR3: CASSFPSAADTQYF. The DNA of the CDR3 is TGTGCCAGCAGCTTTCCTAGCGCCGCAGATACGCAGTATTTT.